Listed below are T cell receptor beta chains from one sample, sequenced in a study of blood T cell repertoires in COVID-19. TCRdb's table, derived via immunoSEQ multiplex PCR, lists solely in-frame clones and lacks some. The repertoire holds roughly 63,000 clones, 70% to 85% seen once, with roughly a third in the top ten. Sequencing input: peripheral blood. These receptors were taken from a human donor in a cohort sampled during active COVID-19. Each CDR3 is given with its conserved first and last residue. A D gene is named only where the DNA matches it firmly. Where a row states a size, it is once, few, many or the class of an expanded clone; other rows omit it.

CDR3 | D | V | size
CASKGSSGSYTQYF | TRBD2 | TRBV6-4 | few
CSVPRTGFEETQYF | TRBD1 | TRBV29-1 | -
CASSQPLLAGDYEQYF | TRBD2 | TRBV4-2 | few
CSVEGGGEQYF | - | TRBV29-1 | -
CASSFQQGTYDGYTF | TRBD1 | TRBV7-9 | once
CASRTAGADGELFF | - | TRBV6-5 | -
CASSPGLALGNEQFF | TRBD2 | TRBV6-5 | -
CASSNQRSGGWGEKLFF | - | TRBV21-1 | -
CASSAYGKLAEPYNEQFF | TRBD2 | TRBV7-9 | -
CASSHPRGPSSYEQYF | - | TRBV19 | few
CASRRGQGEMFF | TRBD1 | TRBV6-5 | -
CASSYVAEAFF | - | TRBV28 | few
CASSLASIYEQYF | - | TRBV5-5 | -
CASSLGLAGGMGTDTQYF | TRBD2 | TRBV28 | -
CATSNPTGLVTDTQYF | TRBD1 | TRBV24-1 | -
CASSPPGGRDTGELFF | TRBD2 | TRBV18 | many
CASSLQGLAGETDTQYF | TRBD2 | TRBV7-9 | -